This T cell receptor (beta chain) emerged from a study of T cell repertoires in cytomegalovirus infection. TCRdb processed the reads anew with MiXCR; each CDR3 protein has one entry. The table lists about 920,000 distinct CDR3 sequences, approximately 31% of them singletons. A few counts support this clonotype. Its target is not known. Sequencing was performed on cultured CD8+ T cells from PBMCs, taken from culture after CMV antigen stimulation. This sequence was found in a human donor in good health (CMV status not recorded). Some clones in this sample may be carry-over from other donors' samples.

Here the CDR3 reads CASRTDRPPYEQYF. CDR3 nucleotides: TGCGCCAGCAGGACGGACAGGCCCCCTTACGAGCAGTACTTC. The V call is TRBV10-1, the J call TRBJ2-7, with 7 bases matching TRBD1. Trimming at V came to 6 bases and at J to 4 bases, leaving 9 bases not matched to a gene. The germline V gene has CDR1 WNHNN and CDR2 SYGVQD (reference sequence). The CDR3 length is 14 residues.